The T cell receptor beta chain under discussion was sequenced for a study of blood T cell repertoires in COVID-19. Study as a whole: COVID-19 samples collected from the United States, Italy and Spain covered acute and convalescent phases. T cells, B-cell-depleted T cells, or PBMCs supplied cDNA or gDNA.

Concerning this clone itself: Other DNA sequences of this sample code for an identical CDR3.

As handled by the study authors: Amplified reference gene primers provided the basis for estimating nucleated cell counts. Method: immunoSEQ multiplex PCR; TCRdb's copy keeps in-frame clones and lacks some. The V and J calls and clone size are taken from that table; D and trimming were inferred from the DNA. The sample has about 170,000 clones; almost 85% are singletons. Trimming removed 2 bases at V and 3 bases at J, with 11 bases between. CDR1 is MNHEY and CDR2 is SVGAGI in the germline V gene. The CDR3 loop spans 15 amino acids. Material for sequencing was peripheral blood. This chain links TRBV6-5 with TRBJ1-5; D is unresolved. The TCR originated in a woman older than 75 with acute or convalescent COVID-19. The CDR3 region has the DNA TGTGCCAGCAGTTACGGTCAGGCCCCCAATCAGCCCCAGCATTTT. Translation gives CASSYGQAPNQPQHF.